This T cell receptor beta chain was recovered during a study of cytomegalovirus exposure and HLA in healthy donors. General study results and limits: An observed cluster of highly shared sequence variants was recorded as a likely sequencing artifact. Exclusion as indistinguishable affected some V segments, including TRBV6-2 and TRBV6-3. Later analysis associated a missense DCLRE1C variant with TCR beta V- and J-gene trimming. A later analysis showed HLA-associated TCR beta chains outstripping equally common others in clonal expansion.

The primer mix had 60 Vbeta and 13 Jbeta primers. TCRdb's table, derived via immunoSEQ multiplex PCR, lists solely in-frame clones and lacks some. Here the sample spans roughly 160,000 clones, roughly 80% being singletons. Losses at the gene ends were 10 bases for V and 7 bases for J; bases not matched to a gene: 11. CDR1 is MDHEN and CDR2 is SYDVKM in the germline V gene. The CDR3 is 14 residues long. As to this clone: No antigen is known for it.

The material sequenced was PBMCs. V and J are TRBV28 and TRBJ2-1, with TRBD2 identical over 9 bases. This clonotype originated in a woman in her forties or fifties in good health and CMV-seronegative. CDR3 DNA sequence: TGTGCCACTACCGGGACTAGCTTATCAAATGAGCAGTTCTTC. Translating gives CATTGTSLSNEQFF.